Below are 27 T cell receptor beta chains sequenced from a single sample in a study of OX40 agonist ivuxolimab in advanced cancers. Sequencing was performed with immunoSEQ multiplex PCR; in TCRdb, only in-frame clones are kept and a portion is missing. In the table there are fewer than 95,000 clones, 75% to 90% of which are singletons. The specimen was CD4+ or CD8+ T cells sorted from blood, collected in a trial of the OX40 agonist ivuxolimab. These receptors all stem from an adult with an advanced solid tumor such as melanoma, head and neck, liver or kidney cancer.

This chain links TRBV6-5 with TRBJ2-7; D gene uncertain. Germline lookup yields CDR1 MNHEY and CDR2 SVGAGI. This CDR3 is built from 14 residues. V was shortened by 6 bases and J by 5 bases, with 17 bases between the two germline ends. The CDR3 DNA reads as TGTGCCAGCAGCTCCACCCGGGCAGGTAACGAGCAGTACTTC. It specifies CASSSTRAGNEQYF.

The genes are TRBV18 and TRBJ1-2, with 7 bases aligning to TRBD1. Trimming cost V 3 bases and J 2 bases; bases outside gene matches: 6. CDR3 length: 15 residues. CDR1 and CDR2 (germline): KGHSH, LQKENI. The DNA of the CDR3 is TGTGCCAGCTCACCTCAGACAGGGACCAACTATGGCTACACCTTC. Its translation is CASSPQTGTNYGYTF.

V usage is TRBV27 and J usage is TRBJ2-1; unclear D gene. Germline V CDR1 and CDR2: MNHEY, SMNVEV (reference sequence). This CDR3 region has 13 residues. Deletions cut 5 bases from V and 6 bases from J, with 11 bases between. This CDR3 reads CASSRREINEQFF. CDR3 in DNA: TGTGCCAGCAGTCGTCGAGAGATCAATGAGCAGTTCTTC.

The chain joins TRBV28 to TRBJ2-6, with D uncertain. Trimming took off 4 bases at V and 0 bases at J, with 4 bases between the two ends. This CDR3 spans 14 amino acids. CDR1 is MDHEN and CDR2 is SYDVKM in the germline V gene. In DNA form, the CDR3 reads TGTGCCAGCAGTTATATCTCTGGGGCCAACGTCCTGACTTTC. This translates into CASSYISGANVLTF.

The chain carries TRBV6-5 and TRBJ1-5; tentative D call: TRBD1 (5 bases). Germline-derived CDR1 and CDR2 are MNHEY and SVGAGI. The CDR3 is made up of 16 amino acids. Trimming took 0 bases from V and 2 from J, leaving 11 bases between them. In nucleotides, the CDR3 is TGTGCCAGCAGTTACTCGGGGGGTGCGGGCAATCAGCCCCAGCATTTT. Amino acid sequence: CASSYSGGAGNQPQHF.

J is TRBJ1-1 and V is TRBV7-9; D might be TRBD1 (5 bases). This CDR3 is 15 amino acids long. Looked up from germline, CDR1 is SEHNR and CDR2 is FQNEAQ (reference sequence). The ends were cut back, 0 bases at V and 3 bases at J, with 11 bases in the middle. In nucleotides, the CDR3 is TGTGCCAGCAGCTTAGCCGGGGGAGGGTACACTGAAGCTTTCTTT. It is translated as CASSLAGGGYTEAFF.

A note on this clone: This same CDR3 is encoded by further DNA sequences in the sample. This chain connects TRBV6-5 to TRBJ1-1; no reliable D call. Per the germline V gene, CDR1 is MNHEY and CDR2 is SVGAGI. The CDR3 sequence is 11 residues long. V was pared by 8 bases and J by 1 base, with 5 bases between. This CDR3 is CASRENTEAFF. CDR3 DNA sequence: TGTGCCAGCCGAGAGAACACTGAAGCTTTCTTT.

The chain recombines TRBV27 with TRBJ1-1; D not resolved. This CDR3 is built from 14 residues. The ends were cut back, 2 bases at V and 2 bases at J, with 9 bases in the middle. Germline V gene sequence: CDR1 MNHEY, CDR2 SMNVEV (reference sequence). The CDR3 sequence: CASSLHDENTEAFF. The CDR3 DNA is TGTGCCAGCAGTTTACATGATGAAAACACTGAAGCTTTCTTT.

The chain uses TRBV2 and TRBJ2-5; 10 nucleotides agree with TRBD2. This CDR3 has 13 amino acids. V lost 8 bases to trimming and J lost 7 bases; unmatched junction nucleotides: 7. Germline CDR1 is SNHLY and CDR2 is FYNNEI. The CDR3 sequence is CASLAGARVTQYF. In DNA, the CDR3 is TGTGCCAGCCTAGCGGGAGCTCGGGTGACCCAGTACTTC.

The chain recombines TRBV4-1 with TRBJ2-1; 8 bases are shared with TRBD2. J was trimmed by 9 bases and V by 3 bases; bases with no gene match: 7. Per germline, CDR1 MGHRA and CDR2 YSYEKL. The CDR3 length is 14 residues. In DNA form, the CDR3 reads TGCGCCAGCAGCCATGAGCGGGAGTGGAGTGAGCAGTTCTTC. This translates into CASSHEREWSEQFF.

This rearrangement joins TRBV5-4 to TRBJ2-7; tentative D call: TRBD1 (5 bases). Germline CDR1 SGHNT, CDR2 YYREEE (reference sequence). The CDR3 runs to 14 residues. V shed 3 bases and J shed 0 bases, with 10 bases lying between them. The CDR3 coding sequence is TGTGCCAGCAGCTCCGCAGGGTCCTCCTACGAGCAGTACTTC. Its protein product is CASSSAGSSYEQYF.

The chain recombines TRBV4-1 with TRBJ2-4; 10 nucleotides line up with TRBD2. Germline CDR1 reads MGHRA; CDR2 reads YSYEKL. This CDR3 is built from 15 residues. The V gene end was trimmed by 1 base and the J gene end by 7 bases; junction bases not matched to a gene: 4. The CDR3 is CASSQGTTSGNIQYF. Written as DNA, the CDR3 is TGCGCCAGCAGCCAAGGGACGACTAGCGGGAACATTCAGTACTTC.

This rearrangement joins TRBV13 to TRBJ1-2, with 7 bases aligning to TRBD1. J was trimmed by 4 bases and V by 0 bases; bases with no gene match: 2. The CDR3 runs 14 residues. Germline V gene lookup returns CDR1 PRHDT and CDR2 FYEKMQ (reference sequence). CDR3 amino acids: CASSLGTGIYGYTF. The CDR3 DNA reads TGTGCCAGCAGCTTAGGGACAGGGATCTATGGCTACACCTTC.

This chain connects TRBV11-2 to TRBJ2-1, with no clear D. There are 11 residues in the CDR3. Germline CDR1 reads SGHAT; CDR2 reads FQNNGV. Trimming left V 3 bases short and J 9 bases short, with 6 bases between. As DNA, the CDR3 is TGTGCCAGCAGCTTCGGCGGTGAGCAGTTCTTC. Protein: CASSFGGEQFF.

The chain recombines TRBV9 with TRBJ1-2, with a tentative D call TRBD1 (6 bases). The length of the CDR3 is 15 residues. V lost 0 bases, J lost 4 bases, and 13 bases lay in between. Germline V gene data show CDR1 as SGDLS and CDR2 as YYNGEE. The CDR3 sequence is CASSVDFDRLYGYTF. CDR3 sequence (DNA): TGTGCCAGCAGCGTAGATTTTGACAGGCTCTATGGCTACACCTTC. Together with reference TRBV9 and TRBJ1-2, the CDR3 gives the full variable domain: DSGVTQTPKHLITATGQRVTLRCSPRSGDLSVYWYQQSLDQGLQFLIQYYNGEERAKGNILERFSAQQFPDLHSELNLSSLELGDSALYFCASSVDFDRLYGYTFGSGTRLTVV.

V is TRBV19 and J is TRBJ1-5; possible D gene TRBD1, 5 bases. The ends were cut back, 6 bases at V and 9 bases at J, with 27 bases in the middle. There are 17 residues in the CDR3. The germline CDR1 and CDR2 sequences are LNHDA and SQIVND (reference sequence). CDR3: CASSPFSTEVLFLPQHF. The CDR3 DNA reads as TGTGCCAGTAGCCCTTTTTCGACAGAGGTTCTTTTTCTGCCCCAGCATTTT.

This chain's CDR3 is CARSEPDKPYEQYF. CDR3 nucleotides: TGTGCCAGATCCGAGCCGGACAAACCCTACGAGCAGTACTTC. The gene calls are TRBV19 and TRBJ2-5; D might be TRBD1 (5 bases). Gene TRBJ2-7 matches the end of the DNA better, so the J call may be wrong. The CDR3 loop spans 14 amino acids. CDR1 and CDR2 (germline): LNHDA, SQIVND (reference sequence).

The chain uses TRBV28 and TRBJ2-5; 7 bases are a match to TRBD1. The better agreement between TRBJ2-7 and the DNA end casts doubt on the J call. The CDR3 contains 14 residues. The germline V gene has CDR1 MDHEN and CDR2 SYDVKM. The CDR3 spells CASSTQGNRYEQYF. The CDR3 DNA sequence: TGTGCCAGCAGCACACAGGGGAATAGGTACGAGCAGTACTTC.

V is TRBV19 and J is TRBJ1-2; 7 positions agree with TRBD1. This CDR3 has 10 amino acids. The germline V gene encodes CDR1 LNHDA and CDR2 SQIVND (reference sequence). V lost 7 bases, J lost 8 bases, and 1 base stayed unmatched. In DNA, the CDR3 is TGTGCCAGTAACAGGGGAGGCTACACCTTC. It is translated as CASNRGGYTF. Full variable domain (rest looked up from reference TRBV19 and TRBJ1-2): DGGITQSPKYLFRKEGQNVTLSCEQNLNHDAMYWYRQDPGQGLRLIYYSQIVNDFQKGDIAEGYSVSREKKESFPLTVTSAQKNPTAFYLCASNRGGYTFGSGTRLTVV.

V usage is TRBV27 and J usage is TRBJ2-7; the D gene is possibly TRBD1 (7 bases). From germline, CDR1 is MNHEY and CDR2 SMNVEV (reference sequence). V was trimmed by 6 bases and J by 2 bases, leaving 17 bases between them. The CDR3 has 15 residues. CDR3 in DNA: TGTGCCAGCAGCCTAAGGGGGGACAGCCCCTACGAGCAGTACTTC. Protein: CASSLRGDSPYEQYF.

The chain has TRBV11-3 and TRBJ1-4; D gene unclear. V was shortened by 7 bases and J by 5 bases, with 17 bases between the two germline ends. Germline loops: CDR1 SGHNT, CDR2 YENEEA. This CDR3 is 15 amino acids long. CDR3 nucleotide sequence: TGTGCCAGCACCACCTGGGCAGGCGGAAATGAAAAACTGTTTTTT. Amino acid sequence: CASTTWAGGNEKLFF.

The rearrangement uses TRBV28 and TRBJ2-1; 7 bases are shared with TRBD1. CDR3 length: 13 amino acids. V shed 6 bases, J shed 3 bases, and the junction held 2 bases outside the gene matches. Germline loops: CDR1 MDHEN, CDR2 SYDVKM. The CDR3 loop reads CASSGTDYNEQFF. Here the CDR3 DNA reads TGTGCCAGCAGCGGGACAGACTACAATGAGCAGTTCTTC.

This clone was detected only a few times. The rearrangement joins TRBV11-3 to TRBJ2-7, with 8 bases that match TRBD2. This CDR3 is 15 amino acids long. Unmatched junction bases numbered 9, after V lost 3 bases and J lost 5 bases. The germline V gene has CDR1 SGHNT and CDR2 YENEEA. CDR3 DNA sequence: TGTGCCAGCAGCTTGGGAGCTAGCGGGTTCAACGAGCAGTACTTC. As protein: CASSLGASGFNEQYF.

By share, this clone counts as medium-sized. The V gene is TRBV6-5, the J gene TRBJ2-4, with a tentative D call TRBD1 (6 bases). The germline CDR1 and CDR2 sequences are MNHEY and SVGAGI. This CDR3 contains 13 residues. V lost 2 bases and J lost 5, with 7 bases in between. CDR3 DNA: TGTGCCAGCAGTTACGGACAGCAAAACATTCAGTACTTC. Translation: CASSYGQQNIQYF.

The CDR3 sequence is CASSPLGTSGKEQYF. In DNA form, the CDR3 reads TGTGCCAGCAGCCCCCTGGGGACTAGCGGGAAGGAGCAGTACTTC. V gene TRBV9 combines with J gene TRBJ2-7; TRBD2 matches 13 bases. V was pared by 4 bases and J by 7 bases, with 8 bases of the junction left unmatched. The germline V gene has CDR1 SGDLS and CDR2 YYNGEE. CDR3 length: 15 amino acids.

There are a few counts of this clone. The V and J genes are TRBV5-1 and TRBJ1-5, with a possible D match to TRBD1 (5 bases). Germline assignment: CDR1 SGHRS and CDR2 YFSETQ. The ends were cut back, 0 bases at V and 0 bases at J, with 10 bases in the middle. The CDR3 contains 16 residues. CDR3 sequence reads: CASSLGGDPSNQPQHF. The CDR3 nucleotides are TGCGCCAGCAGCTTGGGGGGGGATCCTAGCAATCAGCCCCAGCATTTT.

The chain employs TRBV11-1 and TRBJ1-2; D not certain. Trimming took 0 bases from V and 6 from J, leaving 14 bases between them. The CDR3 loop spans 15 amino acids. The germline gives CDR1 SGHAT, CDR2 FQDESV (reference sequence). The CDR3 reads CASSLALHGNDGYTF. The CDR3 DNA sequence: TGTGCCAGCAGCTTAGCCCTCCACGGGAACGATGGCTACACCTTC.